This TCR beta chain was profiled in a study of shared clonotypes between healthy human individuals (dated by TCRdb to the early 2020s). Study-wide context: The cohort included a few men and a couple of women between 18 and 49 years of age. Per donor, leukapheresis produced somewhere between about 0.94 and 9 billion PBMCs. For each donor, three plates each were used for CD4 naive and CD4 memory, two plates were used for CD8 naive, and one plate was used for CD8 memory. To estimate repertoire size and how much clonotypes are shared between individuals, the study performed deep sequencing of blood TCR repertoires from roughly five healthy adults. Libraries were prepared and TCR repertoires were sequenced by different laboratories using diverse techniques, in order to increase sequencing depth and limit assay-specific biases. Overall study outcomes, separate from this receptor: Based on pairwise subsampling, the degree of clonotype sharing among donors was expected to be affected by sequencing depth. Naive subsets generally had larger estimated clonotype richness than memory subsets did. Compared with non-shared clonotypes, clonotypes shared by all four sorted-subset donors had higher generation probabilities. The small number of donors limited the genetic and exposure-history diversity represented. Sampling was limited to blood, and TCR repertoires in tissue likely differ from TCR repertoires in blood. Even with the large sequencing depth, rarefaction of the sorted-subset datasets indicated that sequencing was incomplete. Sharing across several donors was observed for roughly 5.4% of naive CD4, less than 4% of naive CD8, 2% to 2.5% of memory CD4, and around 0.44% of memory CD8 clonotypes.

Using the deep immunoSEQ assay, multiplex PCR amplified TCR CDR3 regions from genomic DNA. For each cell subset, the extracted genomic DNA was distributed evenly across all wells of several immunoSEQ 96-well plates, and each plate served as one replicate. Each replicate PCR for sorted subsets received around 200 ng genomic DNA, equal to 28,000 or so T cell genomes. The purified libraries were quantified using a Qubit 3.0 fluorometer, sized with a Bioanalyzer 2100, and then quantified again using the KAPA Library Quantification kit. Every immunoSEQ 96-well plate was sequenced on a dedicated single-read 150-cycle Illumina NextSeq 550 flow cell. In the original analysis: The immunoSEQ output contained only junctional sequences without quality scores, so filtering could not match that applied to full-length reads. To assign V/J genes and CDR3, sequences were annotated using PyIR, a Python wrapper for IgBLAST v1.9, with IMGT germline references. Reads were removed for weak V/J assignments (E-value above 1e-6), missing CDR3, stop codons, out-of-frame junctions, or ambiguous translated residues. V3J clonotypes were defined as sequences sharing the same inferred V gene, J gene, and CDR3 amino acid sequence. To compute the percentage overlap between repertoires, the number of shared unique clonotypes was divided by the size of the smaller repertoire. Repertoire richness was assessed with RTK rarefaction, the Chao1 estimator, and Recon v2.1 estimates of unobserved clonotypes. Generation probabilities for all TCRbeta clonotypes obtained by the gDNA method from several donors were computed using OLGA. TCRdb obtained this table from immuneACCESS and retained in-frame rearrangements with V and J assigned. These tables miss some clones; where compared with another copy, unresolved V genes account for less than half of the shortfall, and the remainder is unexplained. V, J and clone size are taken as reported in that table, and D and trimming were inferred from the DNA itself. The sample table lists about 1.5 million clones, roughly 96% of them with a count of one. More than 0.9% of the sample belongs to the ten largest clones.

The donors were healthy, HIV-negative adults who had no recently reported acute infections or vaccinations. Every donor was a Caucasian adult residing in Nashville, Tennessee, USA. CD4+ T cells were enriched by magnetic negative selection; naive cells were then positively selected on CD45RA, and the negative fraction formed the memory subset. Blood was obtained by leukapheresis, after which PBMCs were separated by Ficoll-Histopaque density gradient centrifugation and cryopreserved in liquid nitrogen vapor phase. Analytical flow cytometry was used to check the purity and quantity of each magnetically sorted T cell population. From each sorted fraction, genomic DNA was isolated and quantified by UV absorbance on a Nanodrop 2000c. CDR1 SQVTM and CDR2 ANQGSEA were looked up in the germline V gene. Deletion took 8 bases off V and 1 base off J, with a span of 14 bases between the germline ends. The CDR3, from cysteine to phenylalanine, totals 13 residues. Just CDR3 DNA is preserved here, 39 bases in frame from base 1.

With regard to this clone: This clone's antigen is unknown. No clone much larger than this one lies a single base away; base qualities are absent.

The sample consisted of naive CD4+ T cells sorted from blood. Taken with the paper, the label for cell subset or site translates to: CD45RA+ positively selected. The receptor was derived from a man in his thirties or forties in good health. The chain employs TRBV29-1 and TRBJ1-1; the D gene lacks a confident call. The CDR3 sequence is CSIGYSPNTEAFF. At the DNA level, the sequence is TGCAGCATCGGCTACAGCCCGAACACTGAAGCTTTCTTT.